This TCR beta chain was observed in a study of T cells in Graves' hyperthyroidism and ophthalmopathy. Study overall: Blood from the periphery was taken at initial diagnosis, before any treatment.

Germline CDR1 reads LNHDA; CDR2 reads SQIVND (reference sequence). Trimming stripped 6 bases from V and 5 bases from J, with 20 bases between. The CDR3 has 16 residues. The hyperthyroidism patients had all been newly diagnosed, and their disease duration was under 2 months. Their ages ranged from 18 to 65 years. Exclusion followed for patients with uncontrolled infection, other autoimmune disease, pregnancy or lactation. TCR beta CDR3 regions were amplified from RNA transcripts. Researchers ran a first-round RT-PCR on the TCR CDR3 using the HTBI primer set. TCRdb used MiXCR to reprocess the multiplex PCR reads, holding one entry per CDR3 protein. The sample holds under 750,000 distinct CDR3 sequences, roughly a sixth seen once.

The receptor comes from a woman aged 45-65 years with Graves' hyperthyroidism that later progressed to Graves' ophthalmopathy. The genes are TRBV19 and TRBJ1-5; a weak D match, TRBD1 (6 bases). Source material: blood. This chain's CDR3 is CASSQGITGNDQPQHF. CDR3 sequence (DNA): TGTGCCAGTAGCCAGGGGATAACAGGGAACGATCAGCCCCAGCATTTT.